This T cell receptor (beta chain) was sequenced during a study of blood T cells in healthy people across ages. Turning to this clonotype: The antigen remains unidentified.

Every sample yielded at least 6 million isolated PBMCs. J was trimmed by 9 bases and V by 2 bases; bases with no gene match: 12. CDR3 length: 15 amino acids. Germline values: CDR1 SQVTM, CDR2 ANQGSEA. It was with a sample-barcoded 5' primer and a J-beta primer mix that a second PCR of roughly 6 to 12 cycles was run. TCRdb processed the 5' RACE reads anew with MiXCR; each CDR3 protein has one entry. The sample contains about 580,000 distinct CDR3 sequences, around half of which appear only once. Points from the study as a whole: It was the long-lived donors that had more naive CD4+ cells and higher diversity than aged donors.

The chain combines TRBV29-1 with TRBJ2-1; TRBD2 agrees at 8 bases. This TCR came from an elderly man in good health. Sequencing was performed on blood. This CDR3 reads CSVELPRLAGGEQFF. The CDR3 DNA follows: TGCAGCGTTGAACTTCCCCGTCTCGCGGGAGGTGAGCAGTTCTTC.